This TCR beta chain was found in a study of vaccination and CD4 T cells after COVID-19. At the Johns Hopkins FTIC core, DNA taken from cultured CD4+ T cells was sequenced by way of the Oncomine TCR Beta short-read assay. TCRdb independently ran MiXCR on the PCR reads; one entry per CDR3 protein. Among approximately 12,000 distinct CDR3 sequences, approximately 50% were seen once, and the ten largest hold roughly 28%. Treatment meaning: approximately nine-day PBMC culture with coronavirus spike peptide pools or control peptides (ViraFEST assay). Germline values: CDR1 ENHRY, CDR2 SYGVKD. This CDR3 is built from 13 residues. V was trimmed by 0 bases and J by 8 bases, leaving 10 bases between them. This clonotype was recorded only once. What it recognizes is unknown.

The sequenced sample was CD4+ T cells from blood, cultured in vitro. The rearrangement joins TRBV10-3 to TRBJ1-1; D is uncertain. The TCR originated in a human donor who had recovered from COVID-19. This chain's CDR3 is CAISESGGREAFF. In DNA form, the CDR3 reads TGTGCCATCAGTGAGTCGGGCGGGAGGGAAGCTTTCTTT.